Sequencing of this T cell receptor beta chain was carried out in a study of Tregs in tolerant kidney transplant recipients. Study results and caveats: Tregs expanded with activated donor B cells seemed most donor-specific. No direct test of biological reproducibility was done here. Few patients were studied, so findings need validation in larger groups.

This clone was observed a single time. Its antigen is unknown. The method was immunoSEQ multiplex PCR; TCRdb's version includes in-frame clones alone and lacks a portion of them. Here the sample spans about 15,000 clones, 85% to 95% being singletons. Unstimulated regulatory T cells (CD4+CD25+CD127-), CD4+CD25- non-regulatory cells, CD4 and CD8 cells were FACS-sorted from thawed PBMCs. The TCR was taken from a human donor in good health. Sequences were obtained from CD8+ T cells from blood.

The CDR3 here is CASSLSAGELFF. CDR3 coding DNA: TGTGCCAGCAGTTTATCGGCCGGGGAGCTGTTTTTT. This chain uses TRBV27 with TRBJ2-2; D is unresolved. CDR3 length equals 12 residues. Germline V CDR1 and CDR2: MNHEY, SMNVEV (reference sequence). V was clipped by 0 bases and J by 6 bases, with 2 bases between them.